Below, one TCR beta chain is given with its context. What antigen it recognizes has not been identified. Base qualities are not recorded, but no much larger clone differs from it by a single base. The CDR3 has 15 amino acids, counting the end cysteine and phenylalanine. The only DNA kept is the CDR3, 45 bases in frame from the first base. Trimming takes 5 bases off V and 2 bases off J; junction bases not matched to a gene: 7. As encoded in the germline V gene, CDR1 is MGHDK while CDR2 is SYGVNS. The entire isolated RNA was reverse transcribed using the High Capacity cDNA Reverse Transcription Kit, and thus expressed TCRB transcripts were sequenced. Deep immunoSEQ sequencing was applied to naive, central memory and regulatory T cell samples, giving an average of around 4 million total reads per sample. After sorted cells were lysed in RLT buffer, RNA was extracted with DNase-treated RNeasy Micro or Mini kits, with the choice depending on cell number. Each cell subset was processed separately to prevent cross-contamination, with patient and healthy donor samples processed together. TCRB sequences were amplified from cDNA with the immunoSEQ multiplex PCR, producing 87-bp fragments spanning the CDR3 region. Amplicons were sequenced on the Illumina HiSeq platform. The source study handled its data this way. Synthetic template baselines were used to correct PCR bias computationally, reads within Hamming distance 2 were collapsed together, and singletons that could not be merged were discarded. Reads were aligned against IMGT so that V, D and J genes, CDR3 length and insertions or deletions at six rearrangement sites could be assigned. Within each subset, clonotype counts were normalized to the number of sorted cells before true diversity and Gini coefficients were calculated with the tcR R package. Repertoire sharing was quantified using the overlap coefficient calculated on TCRB nucleotide sequences. Out-of-frame TCRB sequences from naive cells were analyzed as a proxy for the pre-selection repertoire. TCRdb provides this immuneACCESS table in a form limited to in-frame rearrangements. Some clones are lacking; in checked studies, under half of them reflect an unresolved V gene, and why the rest are absent is not known. The DNA gave D and trimming, while V, J and clone size come from that table. Counted in this sample were around 430,000 clones; about 32% of them appeared once. Together, the top ten hold around 0.065% of the sample.

The record originates from a study of beta chain features in type 1 diabetes (dated by TCRdb to the late 2010s). In the study overall: Mean age, gender distribution, total cell number and subset yield were not different between patients and healthy donors. Regulatory and stem cell-like memory subsets were obtained from only 8 patients and roughly eight healthy donors, while naive and central memory subsets were obtained from all 28 donors. A total of over 95,000,000 sorted cells were examined across all samples, and RNA yield correlated strongly with the number of cells per subset. The study compared TCRB repertoires of sorted circulating CD4+ T cell subsets between recently diagnosed type 1 diabetes patients and matched healthy donors. What the authors observed across the whole study: Naive, central memory and regulatory TCRB repertoires appeared more similar among patients than among healthy donors. Shorter templates might be favored by PCR, yet because patient and control samples were amplified and corrected together, any such skew would affect both groups equally. Because cDNA was sequenced instead of genomic DNA, activated cells with high expression could be over-represented, although the groups did not differ in activation or CD3 levels. In all four CD4+ subsets, TCRB CDR3 length was moderately but significantly shorter in type 1 diabetes patients. HLA sub-analyses involved small numbers of individuals, so any influence of HLA type on TCRB rearrangement remained unresolved. At VDJ recombination sites, type 1 diabetes patients had fewer insertions and more deleted nucleotides, which implies abnormalities in thymic rearrangement.

A single peripheral blood draw of around 0.11 L on average was collected from each donor into heparinised tubes. Using a panel that included CD45RO, CCR7, CD25, CD127, CD95 and CD27, naive, central memory, regulatory and stem cell-like memory CD4+ T cells were sorted on a BD FACSAria II. All sorted populations exceeded 95% purity. PBMCs were separated immediately by Lymphoprep density gradient centrifugation and were stained directly, without being cultured. Samples were stained and sorted in pairs, with one healthy donor and one patient per experiment, so that batch effects were minimized. This chain is built from TRBV25-1 and TRBJ1-2; 8 bases in the middle match TRBD1. What was sequenced was naive CD4+ T cells from blood. This specimen's cell subset or site label, per the study, means: true naive CD4+ T cells. The source of this sequence is a man younger than 30 in good health. Read as DNA, the sequence is TGTGCCAGCAGTAGAGCGGACAGGGAAAACTATGGCTACACCTTC. It encodes CASSRADRENYGYTF.